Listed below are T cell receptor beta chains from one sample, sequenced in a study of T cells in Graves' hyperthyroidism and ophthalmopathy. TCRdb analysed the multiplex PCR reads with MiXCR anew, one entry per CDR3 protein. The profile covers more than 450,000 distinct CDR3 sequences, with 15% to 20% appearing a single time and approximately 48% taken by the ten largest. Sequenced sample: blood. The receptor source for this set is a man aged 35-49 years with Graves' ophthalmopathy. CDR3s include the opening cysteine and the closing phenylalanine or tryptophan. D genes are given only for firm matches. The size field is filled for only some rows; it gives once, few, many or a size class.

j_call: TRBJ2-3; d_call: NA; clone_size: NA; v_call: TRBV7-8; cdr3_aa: CASSLGLLESDTQYF; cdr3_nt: TGTGCCAGCAGCTTAGGCCTACTCGAATCAGATACGCAGTATTTT
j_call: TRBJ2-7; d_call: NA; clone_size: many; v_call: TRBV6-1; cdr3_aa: CASSLEQSSYEQYF; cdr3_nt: TGTGCCAGCAGTCTGGAACAGAGCTCCTACGAGCAGTACTTC
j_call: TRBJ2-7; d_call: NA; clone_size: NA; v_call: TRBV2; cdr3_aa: CASSDNFYEQYF; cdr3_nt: TGTGCCAGCAGTGACAACTTTTACGAGCAGTACTTC
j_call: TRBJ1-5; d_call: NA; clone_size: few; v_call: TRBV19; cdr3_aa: CASYSTHSNQPQHF; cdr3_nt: TGTGCCAGTTACAGTACCCATAGCAATCAGCCCCAGCATTTT
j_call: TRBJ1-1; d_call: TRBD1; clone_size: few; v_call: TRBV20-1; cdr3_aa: CSARDRFRGTEAFF; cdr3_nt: TGCAGTGCTAGAGACCGTTTCAGGGGGACTGAAGCTTTCTTT
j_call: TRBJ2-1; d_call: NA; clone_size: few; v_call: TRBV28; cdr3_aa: CASRTETLPYNEQFF; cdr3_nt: TGTGCCAGCAGAACGGAGACGCTACCCTACAATGAGCAGTTCTTC
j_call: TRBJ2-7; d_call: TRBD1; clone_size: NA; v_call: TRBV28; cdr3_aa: CASSQDYGTGSYYEQYF; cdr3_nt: TGCGCCAGCAGCCAAGATTATGGGACAGGGTCCTACTACGAGCAGTACTTC
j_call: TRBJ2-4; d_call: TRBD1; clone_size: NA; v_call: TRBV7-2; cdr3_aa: CASSLQGTFGNIQYF; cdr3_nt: TGTGCCAGTAGCTTACAGGGGACGTTCGGAAACATTCAGTACTTC
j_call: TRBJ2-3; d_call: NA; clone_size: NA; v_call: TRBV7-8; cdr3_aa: CASSPRRAVTSTDTQYF; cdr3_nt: TGTGCCAGCAGCCCCCGGAGGGCGGTGACTAGCACAGATACGCAGTATTTT
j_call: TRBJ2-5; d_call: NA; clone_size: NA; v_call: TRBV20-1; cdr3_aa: CSARDGVGSGETQYF; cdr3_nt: TGCAGTGCTAGAGATGGGGTCGGCAGCGGGGAGACCCAGTACTTC
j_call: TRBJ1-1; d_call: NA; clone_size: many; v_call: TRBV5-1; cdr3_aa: CASSLDQNMNTEAFF; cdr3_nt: TGCGCCAGCAGCTTGGACCAGAACATGAACACTGAAGCTTTCTTT
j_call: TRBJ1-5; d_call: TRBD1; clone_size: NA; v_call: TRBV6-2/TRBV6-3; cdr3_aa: CASSDRTGFYQPQHF; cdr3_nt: TGTGCCAGCAGTGACCGGACAGGGTTTTATCAGCCCCAGCATTTT
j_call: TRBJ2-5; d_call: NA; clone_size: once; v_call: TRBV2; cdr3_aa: CAILHRGETQYF; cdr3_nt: TGTGCCATCCTTCACCGAGGGGAGACCCAGTACTTC
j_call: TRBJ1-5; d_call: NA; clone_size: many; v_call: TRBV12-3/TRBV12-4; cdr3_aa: CASSARGPQHF; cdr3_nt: TGTGCCAGCAGTGCGCGAGGACCCCAGCATTTT
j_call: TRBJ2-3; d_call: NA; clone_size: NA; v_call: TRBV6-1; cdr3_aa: CASTDTISSTDTQYF; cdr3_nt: TGTGCCAGCACCGACACAATCTCTAGCACAGATACGCAGTATTTT
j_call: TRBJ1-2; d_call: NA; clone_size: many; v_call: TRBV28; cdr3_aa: CASSLATNYGYTF; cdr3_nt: TGTGCCAGCAGTTTAGCCACTAACTATGGCTACACCTTC
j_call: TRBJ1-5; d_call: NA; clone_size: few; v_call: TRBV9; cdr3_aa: CASSVGASPDQPQHF; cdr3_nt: TGTGCCAGCAGCGTAGGGGCCAGTCCCGATCAGCCCCAGCATTTT
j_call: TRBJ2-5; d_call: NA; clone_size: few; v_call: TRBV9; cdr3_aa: CASSVVGGVAPQETQYF; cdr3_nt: TGTGCCAGCAGCGTAGTAGGAGGGGTCGCCCCCCAAGAGACCCAGTACTTC
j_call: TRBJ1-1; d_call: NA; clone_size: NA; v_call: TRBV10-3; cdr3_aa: CAISAGDTEAFF; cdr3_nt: TGTGCCATCAGTGCCGGAGACACTGAAGCTTTCTTT
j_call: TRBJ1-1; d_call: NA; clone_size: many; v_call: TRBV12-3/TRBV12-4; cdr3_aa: CASSLAGFYTEAFF; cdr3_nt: TGTGCCAGCAGTTTGGCAGGATTTTACACTGAAGCTTTCTTT
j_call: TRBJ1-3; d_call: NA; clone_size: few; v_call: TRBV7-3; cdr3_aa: CASSLGHSSSGNTIYF; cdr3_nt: TGTGCCAGCAGCTTAGGGCATTCGAGCTCTGGAAACACCATATATTTT
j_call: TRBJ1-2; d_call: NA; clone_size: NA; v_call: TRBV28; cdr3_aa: CASSVGAEYGYTF; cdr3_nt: TGTGCCAGCAGTGTCGGGGCGGAGTATGGCTACACCTTC
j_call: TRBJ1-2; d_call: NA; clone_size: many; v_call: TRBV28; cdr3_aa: CASSFRMKGNYGYTF; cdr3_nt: TGTGCCAGCAGTTTCAGGATGAAGGGCAACTATGGCTACACCTTC
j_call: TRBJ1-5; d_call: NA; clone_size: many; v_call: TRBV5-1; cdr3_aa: CASSRDGAGGNQPQHF; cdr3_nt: TGCGCCAGCAGCCGGGACGGGGCGGGGGGCAATCAGCCCCAGCATTTT
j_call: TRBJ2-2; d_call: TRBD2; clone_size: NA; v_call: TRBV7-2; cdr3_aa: CASTLGGVRSGELFF; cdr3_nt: TGTGCCAGCACCCTGGGGGGGGTACGGTCCGGGGAGCTGTTTTTT
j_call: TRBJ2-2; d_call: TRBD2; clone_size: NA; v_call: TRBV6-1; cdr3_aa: CASSVLAGVGELFF; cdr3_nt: TGTGCCAGCAGTGTACTAGCGGGAGTCGGGGAGCTGTTTTTT
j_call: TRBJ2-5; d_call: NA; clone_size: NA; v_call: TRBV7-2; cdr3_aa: CASSYTTTPEAPSETQYF; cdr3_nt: TGTGCCAGCAGCTACACGACCACTCCGGAAGCCCCGTCGGAGACCCAGTACTTC
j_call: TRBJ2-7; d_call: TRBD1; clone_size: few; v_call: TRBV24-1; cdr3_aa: CATSDFSGGRYEQYF; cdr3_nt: TGTGCCACCAGTGATTTCTCAGGGGGCCGGTACGAGCAGTACTTC
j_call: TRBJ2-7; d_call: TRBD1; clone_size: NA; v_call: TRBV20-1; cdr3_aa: CSALVGDRGFYEQYF; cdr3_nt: TGCAGTGCTTTAGTGGGGGACAGGGGTTTCTACGAGCAGTACTTC
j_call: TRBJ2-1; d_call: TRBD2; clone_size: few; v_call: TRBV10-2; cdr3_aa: CASSGRRGGDNEQFF; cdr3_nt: TGCGCCAGCAGTGGGCGGCGGGGGGGCGACAATGAGCAGTTCTTC
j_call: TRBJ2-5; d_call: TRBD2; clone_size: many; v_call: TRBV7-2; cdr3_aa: CASSLAVLAGGPGETQYF; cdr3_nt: TGTGCCAGCAGCTTAGCGGTTCTAGCGGGAGGGCCCGGGGAGACCCAGTACTTC
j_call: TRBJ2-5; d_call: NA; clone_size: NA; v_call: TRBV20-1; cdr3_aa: CSATPRRLEQETQYF; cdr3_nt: TGCAGTGCCACCCCAAGGCGGTTAGAACAAGAGACCCAGTACTTC
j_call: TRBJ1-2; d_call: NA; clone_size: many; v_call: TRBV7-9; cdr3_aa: CASSFSGGSISNYGYTF; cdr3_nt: TGTGCCAGCAGCTTCAGTGGAGGGTCGATTTCTAACTATGGCTACACCTTC
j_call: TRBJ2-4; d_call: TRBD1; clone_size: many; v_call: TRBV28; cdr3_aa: CASSRSKETWGQGAKNIQYF; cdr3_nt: TGTGCCAGCAGCCGCAGCAAAGAGACGTGGGGACAGGGAGCCAAAAACATTCAGTACTTC
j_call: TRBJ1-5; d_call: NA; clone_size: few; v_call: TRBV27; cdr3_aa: CASSLYWGSNQPQHF; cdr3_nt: TGTGCCAGCAGTTTATATTGGGGCAGCAATCAGCCCCAGCATTTT
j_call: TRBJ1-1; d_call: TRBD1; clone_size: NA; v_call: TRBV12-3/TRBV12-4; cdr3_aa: CASSPGTGSWGEAFF; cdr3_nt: TGTGCCAGCAGCCCCGGGACAGGGTCATGGGGGGAAGCTTTCTTT
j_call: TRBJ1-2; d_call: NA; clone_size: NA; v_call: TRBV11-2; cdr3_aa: CASTRENHNYGYTF; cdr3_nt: TGTGCCAGCACACGAGAGAACCATAACTATGGCTACACCTTC
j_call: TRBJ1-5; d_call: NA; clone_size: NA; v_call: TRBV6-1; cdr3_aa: CASSEELRGGEPQHF; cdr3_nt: TGTGCCAGCAGTGAAGAATTGAGGGGTGGGGAGCCCCAGCATTTT
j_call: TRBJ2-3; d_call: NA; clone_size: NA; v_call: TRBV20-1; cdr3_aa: CSYRTGVIDTQYF; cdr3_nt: TGCAGTTACCGCACTGGTGTTATAGATACGCAGTATTTT
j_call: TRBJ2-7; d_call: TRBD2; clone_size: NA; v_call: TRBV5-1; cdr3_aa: CASSLTSGAIYEQYF; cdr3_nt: TGCGCCAGCAGCTTGACTAGCGGGGCGATCTACGAGCAGTACTTC
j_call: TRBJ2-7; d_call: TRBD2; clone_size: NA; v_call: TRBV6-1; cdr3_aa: CASSFPPPTSGASYEQYF; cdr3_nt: TGTGCCAGCAGTTTCCCCCCACCAACTAGCGGGGCCTCCTACGAGCAGTACTTC
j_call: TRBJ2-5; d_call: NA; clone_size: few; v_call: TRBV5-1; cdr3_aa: CASSQGRARRETQYF; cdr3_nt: TGCGCCAGCAGCCAGGGTCGGGCTAGAAGAGAGACCCAGTACTTC
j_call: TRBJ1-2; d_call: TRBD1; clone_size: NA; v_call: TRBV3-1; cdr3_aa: CASSQSDRGGYGYTF; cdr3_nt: TGTGCCAGCAGCCAGTCGGACAGGGGAGGCTATGGCTACACCTTC
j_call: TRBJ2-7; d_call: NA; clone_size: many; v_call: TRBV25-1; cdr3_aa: CASSDLTRDRSYEQYF; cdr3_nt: TGTGCCAGCAGTGACTTGACTCGGGATCGCTCCTACGAGCAGTACTTC
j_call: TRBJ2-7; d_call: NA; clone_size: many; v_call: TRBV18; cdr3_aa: CASSPWAGLAYEQYF; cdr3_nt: TGTGCCAGCTCACCTTGGGCTGGGCTGGCCTACGAGCAGTACTTC
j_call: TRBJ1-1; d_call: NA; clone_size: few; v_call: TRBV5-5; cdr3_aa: CASSLDHPGNTEAFF; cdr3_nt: TGTGCCAGCAGCTTGGACCATCCCGGGAACACTGAAGCTTTCTTT
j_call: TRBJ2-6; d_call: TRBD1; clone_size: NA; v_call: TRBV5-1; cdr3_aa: CASSRPGGQGFPGANVLTF; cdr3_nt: TGCGCCAGCAGCCGCCCTGGGGGACAGGGGTTCCCTGGGGCCAACGTCCTGACTTTC
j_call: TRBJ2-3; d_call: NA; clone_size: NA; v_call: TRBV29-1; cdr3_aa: CSVEDLRQAPDTQYF; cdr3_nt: TGCAGCGTCGAAGATCTGAGGCAGGCCCCAGATACGCAGTATTTT
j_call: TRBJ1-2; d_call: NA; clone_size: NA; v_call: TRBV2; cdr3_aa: CASKGVYGYTF; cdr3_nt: TGTGCCAGCAAGGGGGTCTATGGCTACACCTTC
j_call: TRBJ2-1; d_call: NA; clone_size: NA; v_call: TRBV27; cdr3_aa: CASSLEPLYNEQFF; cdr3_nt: TGTGCCAGCAGTTTAGAGCCCCTATACAATGAGCAGTTCTTC
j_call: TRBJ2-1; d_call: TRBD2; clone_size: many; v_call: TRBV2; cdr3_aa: CASSRTSGDYNEQFF; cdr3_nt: TGTGCCAGCAGTCGGACTAGCGGGGACTACAATGAGCAGTTCTTC
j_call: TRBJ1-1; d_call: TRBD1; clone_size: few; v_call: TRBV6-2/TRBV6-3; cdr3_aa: CASSYTGTASEAFF; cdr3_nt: TGTGCCAGCAGTTACACCGGGACAGCCTCCGAAGCTTTCTTT
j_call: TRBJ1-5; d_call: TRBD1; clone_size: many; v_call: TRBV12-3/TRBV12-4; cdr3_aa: CASRGQGALSNQPQHF; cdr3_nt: TGTGCCAGCAGGGGACAGGGGGCTTTAAGCAATCAGCCCCAGCATTTT
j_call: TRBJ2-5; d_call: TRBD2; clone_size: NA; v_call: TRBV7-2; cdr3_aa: CASSLYYGTNLQETQYF; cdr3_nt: TGTGCCAGCAGCTTATATTATGGGACTAACCTGCAAGAGACCCAGTACTTC
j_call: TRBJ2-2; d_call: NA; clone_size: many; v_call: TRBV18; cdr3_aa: CASSPPPTGELFF; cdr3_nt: TGTGCCAGCTCACCACCGCCCACCGGGGAGCTGTTTTTT